This paragraph reports one TCR beta chain. This record comes from a study of blood T cell repertoires in COVID-19. Study-wide context: Samples representing acute and convalescent COVID-19 were sourced from the United States, Italy and Spain. The analysed material was cDNA or gDNA that came from T cells, B-cell-depleted T cells, or PBMCs.

Original processing notes: Researchers report that nucleated cell counts were estimated from reference gene primer amplification. The assay was immunoSEQ multiplex PCR, and TCRdb's table has in-frame clones only and misses some. From that table come the V and J calls and clone size; the DNA was used to work out D and trimming. The sample yields some 20,000 clones, around 90% seen once. The material sequenced was peripheral blood. This clonotype originated in a human donor in a cohort sampled during active COVID-19.

The CDR3 region has the DNA TGTGCCAGCAGTGAAGAGGGACAGAATCGGTTATATGGCTACACCTTC. It translates to CASSEEGQNRLYGYTF. The chain carries TRBV2 and TRBJ1-2, with 7 bases aligning to TRBD1. There are 16 residues in the CDR3. Germline V gives CDR1 SNHLY, CDR2 FYNNEI. V lost 1 base, J lost 5 bases, and 10 bases stayed unmatched.